Described below is a single T cell receptor beta chain sequence and its context. This specimen belongs to a study of blood T cells in healthy people across ages. This CDR3 has 11 residues. CDR1 is SGDLS, CDR2 YYNGEE, per germline. The trim removed 2 bases at V and 16 bases at J, leaving 5 bases unmatched. Next came a second PCR, run for about 6 to 12 cycles, which used a sample-barcoded 5' primer along with a J-beta primer mix. Carrying 12 random nucleotides, a template-switch adaptor labeled each individual cDNA molecule. There were at least 3 million CDR3-containing paired-end reads obtained from each sample. Each CDR3 protein gets one entry after TCRdb re-called the 5' RACE reads with MiXCR. Among about 630,000 distinct CDR3 sequences, roughly 20% were seen once, and the ten largest hold 3.5% to 4%.

The TCR was taken from a man aged 70-80 years in good health. Sequences were obtained from blood. V usage is TRBV9 and J usage is TRBJ2-1, with 8 bases aligning to TRBD1. The CDR3 DNA sequence: TGTGCCAGCAGCGTGGACAGGGAGCTCTTCTTC. It codes for CASSVDRELFF.